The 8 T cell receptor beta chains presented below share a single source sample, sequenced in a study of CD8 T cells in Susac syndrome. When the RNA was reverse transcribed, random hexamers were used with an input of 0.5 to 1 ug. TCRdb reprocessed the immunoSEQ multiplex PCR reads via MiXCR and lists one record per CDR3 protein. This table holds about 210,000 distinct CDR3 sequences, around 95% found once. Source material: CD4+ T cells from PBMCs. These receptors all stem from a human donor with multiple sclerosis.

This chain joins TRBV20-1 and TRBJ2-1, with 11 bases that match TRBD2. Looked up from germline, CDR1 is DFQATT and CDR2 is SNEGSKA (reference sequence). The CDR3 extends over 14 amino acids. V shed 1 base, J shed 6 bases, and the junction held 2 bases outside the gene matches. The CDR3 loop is CSARGTSGSNEQFF. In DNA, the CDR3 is TGCAGTGCTAGAGGAACTAGCGGGAGCAATGAGCAGTTCTTC.

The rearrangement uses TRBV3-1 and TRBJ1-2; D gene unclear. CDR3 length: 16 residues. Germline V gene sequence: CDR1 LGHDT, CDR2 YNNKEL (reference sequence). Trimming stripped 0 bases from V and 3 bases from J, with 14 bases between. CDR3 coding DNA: TGTGCCAGCAGCCAAGATTTGTTCGAGGGAGACTATGGCTACACCTTC. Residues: CASSQDLFEGDYGYTF.

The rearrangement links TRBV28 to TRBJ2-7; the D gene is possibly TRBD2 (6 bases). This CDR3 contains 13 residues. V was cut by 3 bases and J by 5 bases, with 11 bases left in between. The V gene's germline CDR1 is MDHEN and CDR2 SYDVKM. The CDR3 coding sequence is TGTGCCAGCAGTTTCCGGGGGTCGGACGAGCAGTACTTC. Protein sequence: CASSFRGSDEQYF.

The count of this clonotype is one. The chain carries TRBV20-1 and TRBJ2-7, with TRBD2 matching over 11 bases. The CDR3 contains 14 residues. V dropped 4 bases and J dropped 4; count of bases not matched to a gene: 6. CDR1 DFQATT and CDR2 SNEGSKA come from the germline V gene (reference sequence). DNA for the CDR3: TGCAGTGCTATTCGGACTAGCGGGCTGTACGAGCAGTACTTC. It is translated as CSAIRTSGLYEQYF.

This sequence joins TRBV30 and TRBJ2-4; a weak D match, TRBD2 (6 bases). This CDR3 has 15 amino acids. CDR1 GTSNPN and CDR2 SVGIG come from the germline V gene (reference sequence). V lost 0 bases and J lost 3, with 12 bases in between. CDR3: CAWSVGLGGKNIQYF. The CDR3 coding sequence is TGTGCCTGGAGTGTCGGCCTGGGAGGCAAAAACATTCAGTACTTC.

The CDR3 coding sequence is TGTGCCAGCAGCTTAGCCGGGACACCGATCTACGAGCAGTACTTC. Translated, it gives CASSLAGTPIYEQYF. V is TRBV7-9 and J is TRBJ2-7; a weak D match, TRBD1 (6 bases). The CDR3 totals 15 residues. The ends were cut back, 0 bases at V and 3 bases at J, with 12 bases in the middle. CDR1 is SEHNR, CDR2 FQNEAQ, per germline (reference sequence). Looking up the rest from reference TRBV7-9 and TRBJ2-7 gives the full variable domain: DTGVSQNPRHKITKRGQNVTFRCDPISEHNRLYWYRQTLGQGPEFLTYFQNEAQLEKSRLLSDRFSAERPKGSFSTLEIQRTEQGDSAMYLCASSLAGTPIYEQYFGPGTRLTVT.

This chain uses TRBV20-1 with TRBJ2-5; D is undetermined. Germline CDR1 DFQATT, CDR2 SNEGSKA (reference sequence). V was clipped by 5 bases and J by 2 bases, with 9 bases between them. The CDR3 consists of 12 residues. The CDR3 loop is CSAQARQETQYF. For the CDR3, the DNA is TGCAGTGCTCAAGCGCGACAAGAGACCCAGTACTTC.

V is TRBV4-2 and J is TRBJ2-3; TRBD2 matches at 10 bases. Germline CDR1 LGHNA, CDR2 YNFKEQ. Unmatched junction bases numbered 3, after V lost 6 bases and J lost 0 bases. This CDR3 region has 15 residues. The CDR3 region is CASRGLAASTDTQYF. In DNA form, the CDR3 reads TGTGCCAGCAGAGGACTAGCGGCGAGCACAGATACGCAGTATTTT.